This is a list of T cell receptor beta chains from one sample in a study of blood T cell repertoires in COVID-19. The method was immunoSEQ multiplex PCR; TCRdb's version includes in-frame clones alone and lacks a portion of them. The table lists a few hundred thousand clones, approximately 90% of them singletons. Input material: PBMCs or T cells enriched from blood (not recorded which). The receptors were sampled from a human donor in a cohort exposed to, infected with or recovered from COVID-19 (not recorded which). The donor label of this sample is uncertain. Both conserved end residues are part of each CDR3. Each record gives: V gene, clone size, J gene, D gene, CDR3 protein, CDR3 DNA. The D gene is left open where the match is weak. Clone size is given for some rows only: seen once, a few or many times, or a class if the clone is expanded.

v_gene: TRBV30; abundance: .; j_gene: TRBJ2-7; d_gene: TRBD1; CDR3aa: CAWVGDSYEQYF; CDR3nt: TGTGCATGGGTAGGGGACAGTTACGAGCAGTACTTC
v_gene: TRBV10-3; abundance: once; j_gene: TRBJ2-5; d_gene: .; CDR3aa: CAIGSSVGETQYF; CDR3nt: TGTGCCATCGGTTCTAGCGTCGGGGAGACCCAGTACTTC
v_gene: TRBV3-1/TRBV3-2; abundance: .; j_gene: TRBJ1-4; d_gene: .; CDR3aa: CASSQVGGQSEKLFF; CDR3nt: TGTGCCAGCAGCCAAGTAGGTGGACAGAGTGAAAAACTGTTTTTT
v_gene: TRBV11-1; abundance: once; j_gene: TRBJ2-3; d_gene: TRBD2; CDR3aa: CASSPGTSSSTDTQYF; CDR3nt: TGTGCCAGCAGCCCAGGGACTAGCTCTAGCACAGATACGCAGTATTTT
v_gene: TRBV2; abundance: .; j_gene: TRBJ2-7; d_gene: TRBD1; CDR3aa: CASRDRDRGREQYF; CDR3nt: TGTGCCAGCAGGGACCGGGACAGGGGGCGCGAGCAGTACTTC
v_gene: TRBV2; abundance: .; j_gene: TRBJ2-3; d_gene: TRBD2; CDR3aa: CASTFVGRGGGDTQYF; CDR3nt: TGTGCCAGCACCTTCGTAGGGCGGGGGGGCGGAGATACGCAGTATTTT
v_gene: TRBV10-3; abundance: .; j_gene: TRBJ1-6; d_gene: TRBD1; CDR3aa: CAISAGTAGTNSPLHF; CDR3nt: TGTGCCATCAGTGCCGGGACAGCGGGCACTAATTCACCCCTCCACTTT
v_gene: TRBV5-4; abundance: .; j_gene: TRBJ2-7; d_gene: TRBD1; CDR3aa: CASSPQGLGEQYF; CDR3nt: TGTGCCAGCAGCCCACAGGGGTTAGGGGAGCAGTACTTC
v_gene: TRBV30; abundance: .; j_gene: TRBJ1-1; d_gene: TRBD1; CDR3aa: CAWSSGTGTVRPGDTEAFF; CDR3nt: TGTGCCTGGAGTTCAGGGACAGGGACAGTCCGACCCGGGGACACTGAAGCTTTCTTT
v_gene: TRBV19; abundance: once; j_gene: TRBJ2-1; d_gene: .; CDR3aa: CASSISQVEQFF; CDR3nt: TGTGCCAGTAGTATAAGCCAGGTCGAGCAGTTCTTC
v_gene: TRBV30; abundance: few; j_gene: TRBJ1-1; d_gene: .; CDR3aa: CAWTEGNTEAFF; CDR3nt: TGTGCCTGGACAGAGGGGAACACTGAAGCTTTCTTT
v_gene: TRBV28; abundance: .; j_gene: TRBJ2-7; d_gene: .; CDR3aa: CASSPNPGHRNYEQYF; CDR3nt: TGTGCCAGCAGTCCAAACCCGGGACACCGGAACTACGAGCAGTACTTC
v_gene: TRBV7-9; abundance: .; j_gene: TRBJ2-7; d_gene: .; CDR3aa: CASSLIAGLGEQYF; CDR3nt: TGTGCCAGCAGCTTGATCGCCGGACTGGGCGAGCAGTACTTC
v_gene: TRBV18; abundance: .; j_gene: TRBJ2-5; d_gene: .; CDR3aa: CASSLRADQETQYF; CDR3nt: TGTGCCAGCTCACTTCGAGCGGACCAAGAGACCCAGTACTTC
v_gene: TRBV7-8; abundance: .; j_gene: TRBJ2-1; d_gene: TRBD1; CDR3aa: CASSLDGTGNNEQFF; CDR3nt: TGTGCCAGCAGCTTAGACGGGACAGGGAACAATGAGCAGTTCTTC
v_gene: TRBV5-6; abundance: .; j_gene: TRBJ2-3; d_gene: .; CDR3aa: CASSSGPSEADTQYF; CDR3nt: TGTGCCAGCAGCTCCGGACCATCGGAGGCAGATACGCAGTATTTT
v_gene: TRBV6-5; abundance: .; j_gene: TRBJ1-1; d_gene: .; CDR3aa: CASTSTGFGTEAFF; CDR3nt: TGTGCCAGCACCTCAACAGGGTTCGGAACTGAAGCTTTCTTT
v_gene: TRBV12-1; abundance: .; j_gene: TRBJ1-2; d_gene: .; CDR3aa: CASSAPLRAQDGYTF; CDR3nt: TGTGCCAGCAGCGCCCCTCTCAGGGCCCAGGATGGCTACACCTTC
v_gene: TRBV30; abundance: once; j_gene: TRBJ2-7; d_gene: .; CDR3aa: CAWSVVLGDEQYF; CDR3nt: TGTGCCTGGAGTGTAGTTTTGGGCGACGAGCAGTACTTC
v_gene: TRBV9; abundance: .; j_gene: TRBJ2-2; d_gene: TRBD1; CDR3aa: CASSGRTGANTGELFF; CDR3nt: TGTGCCAGCAGCGGCCGGACAGGGGCGAACACCGGGGAGCTGTTTTTT
v_gene: TRBV21-1; abundance: .; j_gene: TRBJ1-1; d_gene: .; CDR3aa: CASSKEVRGPGKNTEAFF; CDR3nt: TGTGCCAGCAGCAAAGAAGTGAGAGGGCCGGGGAAGAACACTGAAGCTTTCTTT
v_gene: TRBV5-6; abundance: .; j_gene: TRBJ2-1; d_gene: .; CDR3aa: CASSLMGTYNEQFF; CDR3nt: TGTGCCAGCAGCTTGATGGGCACCTACAATGAGCAGTTCTTC
v_gene: TRBV5-1; abundance: .; j_gene: TRBJ1-2; d_gene: .; CDR3aa: CASRQGDYGYTF; CDR3nt: TGCGCCAGCCGCCAAGGGGACTATGGCTACACCTTC
v_gene: TRBV5-1; abundance: .; j_gene: TRBJ2-2; d_gene: TRBD2; CDR3aa: CASSLHSGGNTGELFF; CDR3nt: TGCGCCAGCAGCTTGCACAGCGGGGGTAACACCGGGGAGCTGTTTTTT
v_gene: TRBV15; abundance: once; j_gene: TRBJ2-2; d_gene: .; CDR3aa: CATSRDPDTGELFF; CDR3nt: TGTGCCACCAGCAGAGATCCGGACACCGGGGAGCTGTTTTTT
v_gene: TRBV5-4; abundance: .; j_gene: TRBJ2-3; d_gene: TRBD2; CDR3aa: CASSSKKSLAGDTDTQYF; CDR3nt: TGTGCCAGCAGCTCCAAAAAATCTCTAGCGGGGGACACAGATACGCAGTATTTT
v_gene: TRBV5-5; abundance: .; j_gene: TRBJ2-7; d_gene: .; CDR3aa: CASSLFSTYEQYF; CDR3nt: TGTGCCAGCAGCTTGTTCAGTACCTACGAGCAGTACTTC
v_gene: TRBV30; abundance: .; j_gene: TRBJ1-3; d_gene: TRBD1; CDR3aa: CAWSVPGGQAGNTIYF; CDR3nt: TGTGCCTGGAGTGTACCAGGGGGGCAAGCTGGAAACACCATATATTTT
v_gene: TRBV6-5; abundance: .; j_gene: TRBJ2-7; d_gene: TRBD2; CDR3aa: CASSYELAGSYEQYF; CDR3nt: TGTGCCAGCAGTTACGAACTAGCGGGGAGCTACGAGCAGTACTTC
v_gene: TRBV11-2; abundance: .; j_gene: TRBJ2-5; d_gene: .; CDR3aa: CASSLVGGETQYF; CDR3nt: TGTGCCAGCAGCCTGGTCGGGGGAGAGACCCAGTACTTC
v_gene: TRBV19; abundance: .; j_gene: TRBJ1-5; d_gene: TRBD1; CDR3aa: CASSYGQGIDQPQHF; CDR3nt: TGTGCCAGTAGTTACGGACAGGGGATAGATCAGCCCCAGCATTTT
v_gene: TRBV7-2; abundance: once; j_gene: TRBJ1-2; d_gene: .; CDR3aa: CASSLVAGEDYGYTF; CDR3nt: TGTGCCAGCAGCTTAGTAGCGGGAGAGGACTATGGCTACACCTTC
v_gene: TRBV6-2/TRBV6-3; abundance: .; j_gene: TRBJ1-1; d_gene: TRBD1; CDR3aa: CASSYHDRGEAFF; CDR3nt: TGTGCCAGCAGTTATCACGACAGGGGTGAAGCTTTCTTT
v_gene: TRBV10-2; abundance: .; j_gene: TRBJ1-5; d_gene: .; CDR3aa: CATADSNQPQHF; CDR3nt: TGCGCCACCGCAGATAGCAATCAGCCCCAGCATTTT
v_gene: TRBV28; abundance: .; j_gene: TRBJ2-7; d_gene: .; CDR3aa: CASSPLGSHSYEQYF; CDR3nt: TGTGCCAGCAGCCCACTCGGGTCTCACTCCTACGAGCAGTACTTC
v_gene: TRBV18; abundance: few; j_gene: TRBJ1-1; d_gene: .; CDR3aa: CASSPLGEMNTEAFF; CDR3nt: TGTGCCAGCTCACCCCTCGGGGAGATGAACACTGAAGCTTTCTTT
v_gene: TRBV19; abundance: .; j_gene: TRBJ1-5; d_gene: .; CDR3aa: CASSFGQFPSENQPQHF; CDR3nt: TGTGCCAGTAGTTTCGGACAGTTTCCCTCTGAGAATCAGCCCCAGCATTTT
v_gene: TRBV24-1; abundance: .; j_gene: TRBJ1-2; d_gene: .; CDR3aa: CATSETGGTNYGYTF; CDR3nt: TGTGCCACCAGTGAAACTGGGGGGACGAACTATGGCTACACCTTC
v_gene: TRBV7-9; abundance: .; j_gene: TRBJ1-5; d_gene: TRBD1; CDR3aa: CASSSETGGRDQPQHF; CDR3nt: TGTGCCAGCAGCTCCGAGACAGGGGGAAGAGATCAGCCCCAGCATTTT
v_gene: TRBV2; abundance: .; j_gene: TRBJ2-3; d_gene: TRBD2; CDR3aa: CASRAHRLAATDTQYF; CDR3nt: TGTGCCAGCAGAGCCCACCGACTAGCGGCCACAGATACGCAGTATTTT
v_gene: TRBV29-1; abundance: .; j_gene: TRBJ2-7; d_gene: .; CDR3aa: CSVEKGSPYEQYF; CDR3nt: TGCAGCGTTGAGAAGGGGTCTCCCTACGAGCAGTACTTC
v_gene: TRBV12-3/TRBV12-4; abundance: .; j_gene: TRBJ1-1; d_gene: .; CDR3aa: CASSRALNTEAFF; CDR3nt: TGTGCCAGCAGCCGAGCCTTGAACACTGAAGCTTTCTTT
v_gene: TRBV10-3; abundance: .; j_gene: TRBJ2-7; d_gene: TRBD2; CDR3aa: CAISGTGGPQYEQYF; CDR3nt: TGTGCCATCAGTGGAACGGGGGGGCCCCAATACGAGCAGTACTTC
v_gene: TRBV4-3; abundance: few; j_gene: TRBJ1-2; d_gene: TRBD1; CDR3aa: CASSQDGRTGVGYTF; CDR3nt: TGCGCCAGCAGCCAAGATGGGAGGACAGGGGTAGGCTACACCTTC
v_gene: TRBV19; abundance: .; j_gene: TRBJ1-1; d_gene: TRBD1; CDR3aa: CASTLRQGAWLGTEAFF; CDR3nt: TGTGCCAGTACCTTGCGACAGGGGGCTTGGTTGGGCACTGAAGCTTTCTTT
v_gene: TRBV6-4; abundance: .; j_gene: TRBJ2-3; d_gene: TRBD2; CDR3aa: CASSPSGPTDTQYF; CDR3nt: TGTGCCAGCAGTCCTAGCGGACCCACAGATACGCAGTATTTT